The 5 T cell receptor beta chains reported below all come from one sample, sequenced in a study of esophageal squamous cell carcinoma under preoperative chemotherapy. MiXCR, applied by TCRdb to the PCR reads, yields one record per CDR3 protein. The sample includes some 11,000 distinct CDR3 sequences, 50% to 70% seen only once; the top ten take less than 30%. As to time point: after preoperative PTX-NDP chemotherapy. Collection of the sample occurred from a patient given preoperative chemotherapy. These receptors came from a human donor with esophageal squamous cell carcinoma. The donor label of this sample is uncertain.

The chain couples TRBV27 to TRBJ2-1; 7 bases line up with TRBD2. CDR1 MNHEY and CDR2 SMNVEV come from the germline V gene (reference sequence). Trimming took 7 bases from V and 9 from J; bases not matched to a gene: 15. CDR3 length: 15 residues. The CDR3 protein is CASTGAGRGGIEQFF. In nucleotides, the CDR3 is TGTGCCAGCACCGGGGCGGGACGGGGAGGGATTGAGCAGTTCTTC.

The chain recombines TRBV6-1 with TRBJ2-3; D might be TRBD2 (7 bases). TRBJ2-7 explains the end of the DNA better; the J call may be wrong. The germline V gene has CDR1 MNHNS and CDR2 SASEGT. The CDR3 totals 18 residues. The CDR3 sequence is CASSEGGGGGRDTETQYF. In nucleotides, the CDR3 is TGTGCCAGCAGTGAGGGGGGAGGGGGGGGTCGTGACACAGAGACGCAGTACTTC.

This rearrangement joins TRBV6-1 to TRBJ2-1; D not resolved. The end of the DNA fits TRBJ2-7 better, so the J call may be wrong. Germline V gene data show CDR1 as MNHNS and CDR2 as SASEGT. CDR3 length equals 13 residues. CDR3 sequence: CASSPHLLYEQYF. The CDR3 DNA sequence: TGTGCCAGCAGTCCCCACCTTTTATACGAGCAGTACTTC.

The genes are TRBV7-2 and TRBJ1-5, with TRBD1 identical over 10 bases. CDR1 and CDR2 (germline): SGHTA, FQGNSA. After removal of 6 bases from V and 4 bases from J, the junction contained 9 bases not matched to a gene. This CDR3 spans 16 amino acids. The DNA of the CDR3 is TGTGCCAGCAGTTCCTATCCGGGACAGGGGAATCAGCCCCAGCATTTT. It codes for CASSSYPGQGNQPQHF.

This clonotype turned up a few times. In nucleotides, the CDR3 is TGTGCCAGCAGCCAAGTTGGCAGGGGCAATGAGCAGTACTTC. Translation gives CASSQVGRGNEQYF. This rearrangement joins TRBV14 to TRBJ2-4, with D possibly matching TRBD1 (6 bases). Between the trimmed V and J ends, which lost 1 base and 13 bases, there was a span of 17 bases. Per germline, CDR1 SGHDN and CDR2 FVKESK. The CDR3 totals 14 residues. Together with reference TRBV14 and TRBJ2-4, the CDR3 gives the full variable domain: EAGVTQFPSHSVIEKGQTVTLRCDPISGHDNLYWYRRVMGKEIKFLLHFVKESKQDESGMPNNRFLAERTGGTYSTLKVQPAELEDSGVYFCASSQVGRGNEQYFGAGTRLSVL.